This is a list of T cell receptor beta chains from one sample in a study of Ad26.COV2.S vaccination and SARS-CoV-2 variants. Some clones are missing from TCRdb's copy, which holds only in-frame ones; the method was immunoSEQ multiplex PCR. The sample includes about 350,000 clones, roughly nine tenths of them seen just once. The specimen comprised peripheral blood, sampled in a trial of Ad26.COV2.S vaccine versus placebo. These receptor sequences come from a person aged 18-65 years who received the Ad26.COV2.S COVID-19 vaccine or a placebo. The CDR3 runs from the conserved cysteine through the conserved F or W. Each record gives: clone size, J gene, V gene, D gene, CDR3 DNA, CDR3 protein. A D gene is named only where the DNA matches it firmly. A clone size is listed for some rows: how often the clone was seen (once, few, many), or a class if it is expanded.

clone size: -
J gene: TRBJ1-4
V gene: TRBV6-2/TRBV6-3
D gene: -
CDR3 DNA: TGTGCCAGCAGTTACTCTAGATTCGCCGCAACTAATGAAAAACTGTTTTTT
CDR3 protein: CASSYSRFAATNEKLFF

clone size: many
J gene: TRBJ2-3
V gene: TRBV7-3
D gene: -
CDR3 DNA: TGTGCCAGCAGCTTGACAGGTAGCACAGATACGCAGTATTTT
CDR3 protein: CASSLTGSTDTQYF

clone size: -
J gene: TRBJ2-3
V gene: TRBV10-3
D gene: TRBD1
CDR3 DNA: TGTGCCATCAGGTCGGACAGGGATTCTAGCACAGATACGCAGTATTTT
CDR3 protein: CAIRSDRDSSTDTQYF

clone size: -
J gene: TRBJ1-4
V gene: TRBV5-8
D gene: TRBD1
CDR3 DNA: TGTGCCAGCAGCACCCAGGGGGCATCTAATGAAAAACTGTTTTTT
CDR3 protein: CASSTQGASNEKLFF

clone size: few
J gene: TRBJ2-7
V gene: TRBV6-1
D gene: -
CDR3 DNA: TGTGCCAGCAGGGAAGACAGCTCCTACGAGCAGTACTTC
CDR3 protein: CASREDSSYEQYF

clone size: once
J gene: TRBJ2-7
V gene: TRBV30
D gene: -
CDR3 DNA: TGTGCCTGGAGTGTAGGGATCTCCTACGAGCAGTACTTC
CDR3 protein: CAWSVGISYEQYF

clone size: -
J gene: TRBJ2-3
V gene: TRBV7-3
D gene: -
CDR3 DNA: TGTGCCAGCAGCTTAAATACCGGGGTGGGGGATACGCAGTATTTT
CDR3 protein: CASSLNTGVGDTQYF

clone size: -
J gene: TRBJ1-1
V gene: TRBV13
D gene: -
CDR3 DNA: TGTGCCAGCAGCGCCGGGACAAACACTGAAGCTTTCTTT
CDR3 protein: CASSAGTNTEAFF

clone size: -
J gene: TRBJ2-3
V gene: TRBV7-3
D gene: -
CDR3 DNA: TGTGCCAGCAGCCTTACAGGATACACAGATACGCAGTATTTT
CDR3 protein: CASSLTGYTDTQYF

clone size: -
J gene: TRBJ1-2
V gene: TRBV12-3/TRBV12-4
D gene: TRBD1
CDR3 DNA: TGTGCCAGCACCCAGGGGCAGGGGGGCGGCTACACCTTC
CDR3 protein: CASTQGQGGGYTF

clone size: -
J gene: TRBJ2-1
V gene: TRBV9
D gene: -
CDR3 DNA: TGTGCCAGCAGCCCCAGGTCGGGGAACTCCTACAATGAGCAGTTCTTC
CDR3 protein: CASSPRSGNSYNEQFF

clone size: -
J gene: TRBJ1-1
V gene: TRBV5-8
D gene: -
CDR3 DNA: TGTGCCAGCAGTCTTCAGGGCAACACTGAAGCTTTCTTT
CDR3 protein: CASSLQGNTEAFF

clone size: -
J gene: TRBJ2-7
V gene: TRBV5-4
D gene: -
CDR3 DNA: TGTGCCAGCAGCGCATGGAGTGAGTCCTACGAGCAGTACTTC
CDR3 protein: CASSAWSESYEQYF

clone size: -
J gene: TRBJ2-3
V gene: TRBV28
D gene: -
CDR3 DNA: TGTGCCAGCAGGGGGGCTAGCGCAGATACGCAGTATTTT
CDR3 protein: CASRGASADTQYF

clone size: few
J gene: TRBJ2-7
V gene: TRBV6-1
D gene: -
CDR3 DNA: TGTGCCAGCAGTGAAAACAGATACGAGCAGTACTTC
CDR3 protein: CASSENRYEQYF

clone size: -
J gene: TRBJ2-5
V gene: TRBV7-3
D gene: TRBD1
CDR3 DNA: TGTGCCAGCAGCTCAGGACAGGGAAGGCAAGAGACCCAGTACTTC
CDR3 protein: CASSSGQGRQETQYF

clone size: -
J gene: TRBJ1-1
V gene: TRBV20-1
D gene: TRBD1
CDR3 DNA: TGCAGTGCCCCTGACAGGGGAGCTTTCTTT
CDR3 protein: CSAPDRGAFF

clone size: -
J gene: TRBJ1-3
V gene: TRBV4-3
D gene: -
CDR3 DNA: TGCGCCAGCAGCCCGCGGGGTAGTAACTCTGGAAACACCATATATTTT
CDR3 protein: CASSPRGSNSGNTIYF

clone size: -
J gene: TRBJ2-7
V gene: TRBV4-3
D gene: -
CDR3 DNA: TGCGCCAGCAGCCAAGAGGAAACCCGAACCTACGAGCAGTACTTC
CDR3 protein: CASSQEETRTYEQYF

clone size: -
J gene: TRBJ2-1
V gene: TRBV7-3
D gene: TRBD2
CDR3 DNA: TGTGCCAGCAACCAGGGACTAGCGGGAGGCAATGAGCAGTTCTTC
CDR3 protein: CASNQGLAGGNEQFF

clone size: once
J gene: TRBJ2-3
V gene: TRBV28
D gene: -
CDR3 DNA: TGTGCCAGCAGTCCCTCGGGGAGTTACACAGATACGCAGTATTTT
CDR3 protein: CASSPSGSYTDTQYF

clone size: -
J gene: TRBJ2-7
V gene: TRBV5-6
D gene: TRBD1
CDR3 DNA: TGTGCCAGCAGCTTGGGGGGACAGCCCTACGAGCAGTACTTC
CDR3 protein: CASSLGGQPYEQYF

clone size: once
J gene: TRBJ1-4
V gene: TRBV7-8
D gene: -
CDR3 DNA: TGTGCCAGCAGCCCACTGCGTTGGGCAAATGAAAAACTGTTTTTT
CDR3 protein: CASSPLRWANEKLFF

clone size: -
J gene: TRBJ2-3
V gene: TRBV7-8
D gene: -
CDR3 DNA: TGTGCCAGCAGCTTAGATAGGATACGGACAGATACGCAGTATTTT
CDR3 protein: CASSLDRIRTDTQYF

clone size: once
J gene: TRBJ1-5
V gene: TRBV6-5
D gene: -
CDR3 DNA: TGTGCCAGCAGTTACGAGGGGCCTCAGCCCCAGCATTTT
CDR3 protein: CASSYEGPQPQHF

clone size: -
J gene: TRBJ1-2
V gene: TRBV18
D gene: -
CDR3 DNA: TGTGCCAGCTCACCACGGCCAGGTCGGTTCTCCTCGTATGGCTACACCTTC
CDR3 protein: CASSPRPGRFSSYGYTF

clone size: once
J gene: TRBJ2-7
V gene: TRBV3-1/TRBV3-2
D gene: -
CDR3 DNA: TGTGCCAGCAGCCGGCCTGGGCCAGGAGAGCAGTACTTC
CDR3 protein: CASSRPGPGEQYF

clone size: -
J gene: TRBJ2-3
V gene: TRBV5-4
D gene: TRBD2
CDR3 DNA: TGTGCCAGCAGCTTGGGAGGCGGGGGAAAAGATACGCAGTATTTT
CDR3 protein: CASSLGGGGKDTQYF

clone size: -
J gene: TRBJ2-1
V gene: TRBV6-5
D gene: TRBD2
CDR3 DNA: TGTGCCAGCAGTTACGGGCGCGCGGGGGGTGGAAATGAGCAGTTCTTC
CDR3 protein: CASSYGRAGGGNEQFF

clone size: -
J gene: TRBJ2-1
V gene: TRBV9
D gene: -
CDR3 DNA: TGTGCCAGCAGCGGACGTACAGACAATGAGCAGTTCTTC
CDR3 protein: CASSGRTDNEQFF

clone size: -
J gene: TRBJ2-3
V gene: TRBV9
D gene: TRBD1
CDR3 DNA: TGTGCCAGCAGCAAGGACAGGGGGCTCACAGATACGCAGTATTTT
CDR3 protein: CASSKDRGLTDTQYF

clone size: -
J gene: TRBJ2-5
V gene: TRBV27
D gene: TRBD2
CDR3 DNA: TGTGCCAGCAGCCCACTAGCGGGGGGCCGCGAGACCCAGTACTTC
CDR3 protein: CASSPLAGGRETQYF

clone size: -
J gene: TRBJ1-1
V gene: TRBV3-1/TRBV3-2
D gene: -
CDR3 DNA: TGTGCCAGCAGCCGGAGGGACATTGAAGCTTTCTTT
CDR3 protein: CASSRRDIEAFF

clone size: -
J gene: TRBJ1-1
V gene: TRBV6-4
D gene: -
CDR3 DNA: TGTGCCAGCAGCCGTGACGGGAACACTGAAGCTTTCTTT
CDR3 protein: CASSRDGNTEAFF

clone size: -
J gene: TRBJ1-6
V gene: TRBV5-1
D gene: TRBD1
CDR3 DNA: TGCGCCAGCAGCTTGGAGACAGGGGTTGGCTCACCCCTCCACTTT
CDR3 protein: CASSLETGVGSPLHF

clone size: -
J gene: TRBJ2-5
V gene: TRBV5-1
D gene: -
CDR3 DNA: TGCGCCAGCAGCTTGGAGCCGGTGGAGACCCAGTACTTC
CDR3 protein: CASSLEPVETQYF

clone size: many
J gene: TRBJ2-1
V gene: TRBV6-4
D gene: -
CDR3 DNA: TGTGCCAGCAGTGACCGGGACAACAATGAGCAGTTCTTC
CDR3 protein: CASSDRDNNEQFF

clone size: -
J gene: TRBJ1-1
V gene: TRBV9
D gene: -
CDR3 DNA: TGTGCCAGCAGCGTACTATCGGTCACTGAAGCTTTCTTT
CDR3 protein: CASSVLSVTEAFF

clone size: -
J gene: TRBJ2-3
V gene: TRBV2
D gene: TRBD2
CDR3 DNA: TGTGCCAGCAGTGAATTTGGACTAGCGGGACTAATTGCTAGCACAGATACGCAGTATTTT
CDR3 protein: CASSEFGLAGLIASTDTQYF

clone size: -
J gene: TRBJ2-1
V gene: TRBV15
D gene: -
CDR3 DNA: TGTGCCACCAGCACCCCCGGGTCCGTTTTGAAGCAGTTCTTC
CDR3 protein: CATSTPGSVLKQFF

clone size: -
J gene: TRBJ1-1
V gene: TRBV2
D gene: TRBD1
CDR3 DNA: TGTGCCAGCAAGGACAGGGGGAACGCTGAAGCTTTCTTT
CDR3 protein: CASKDRGNAEAFF

clone size: -
J gene: TRBJ1-1
V gene: TRBV7-2
D gene: TRBD1
CDR3 DNA: TGTGCCAGCAGCTCGGGACAGGGAGGTATTAGAACTTTCTTT
CDR3 protein: CASSSGQGGIRTFF

clone size: once
J gene: TRBJ2-6
V gene: TRBV6-2/TRBV6-3
D gene: -
CDR3 DNA: TGTGCCAGCAGTTCCCGACAATACAGGGTTACTGGGGCCAACGTCCTGACTTTC
CDR3 protein: CASSSRQYRVTGANVLTF

clone size: -
J gene: TRBJ1-4
V gene: TRBV3-1/TRBV3-2
D gene: -
CDR3 DNA: TGTGCCAGCAGCCAAAACCCGGCGGGTGAAAAACTGTTTTTT
CDR3 protein: CASSQNPAGEKLFF

clone size: -
J gene: TRBJ1-2
V gene: TRBV7-6
D gene: TRBD1
CDR3 DNA: TGTGCCAGCAGCTTAGAGGGACAGAGGGGCTATGGCTACACCTTC
CDR3 protein: CASSLEGQRGYGYTF

clone size: -
J gene: TRBJ2-7
V gene: TRBV7-3
D gene: -
CDR3 DNA: TGTGCCAGCAGCTTAGGGGGCGTTGGAACTTACGAGCAGTACTTC
CDR3 protein: CASSLGGVGTYEQYF

clone size: -
J gene: TRBJ2-7
V gene: TRBV4-1
D gene: TRBD1
CDR3 DNA: TGCGCCAGCAGCCAACGACAGGGGATCAACGAGCAGTACTTC
CDR3 protein: CASSQRQGINEQYF

clone size: -
J gene: TRBJ1-2
V gene: TRBV19
D gene: -
CDR3 DNA: TGTGCCAGTAGTATGACGGCACAGAACTATGGCTACACCTTC
CDR3 protein: CASSMTAQNYGYTF

clone size: once
J gene: TRBJ2-1
V gene: TRBV4-3
D gene: -
CDR3 DNA: TGCGCCAGCAGCCAAGAGGCTTCCCCAGGAGGGGGCTACAATGAGCAGTTCTTC
CDR3 protein: CASSQEASPGGGYNEQFF

clone size: once
J gene: TRBJ1-1
V gene: TRBV18
D gene: -
CDR3 DNA: TGTGCCAGCTCACCTTGGGGTAACACTGAAGCTTTCTTT
CDR3 protein: CASSPWGNTEAFF

clone size: -
J gene: TRBJ1-3
V gene: TRBV27
D gene: -
CDR3 DNA: TGTGCCAGCAGTACTAGTCCCGGGACTGGGGACACCATATATTTT
CDR3 protein: CASSTSPGTGDTIYF

clone size: -
J gene: TRBJ1-2
V gene: TRBV28
D gene: TRBD1
CDR3 DNA: TGTGCCAGCAGTTTAACGAACAGGGGAAATAAGGATGGCTACACCTTC
CDR3 protein: CASSLTNRGNKDGYTF

clone size: -
J gene: TRBJ2-1
V gene: TRBV2
D gene: -
CDR3 DNA: TGTGCCAGCCGGGGCGGAGGCGCAGGGAGGACGGAGTCGATCTACAATGAGCAGTTCTTC
CDR3 protein: CASRGGGAGRTESIYNEQFF